This TCR beta chain was identified during a study of shared clonotypes between healthy human individuals. Study conclusions and caveats: Relative to memory subsets, naive subsets generally showed larger estimated richness. The sampled material consisted only of blood, and tissue repertoires are likely to differ.

This clone was counted only a few times. Its target is unknown. This CDR3 spans 12 amino acids. Between the trimmed V and J ends, which lost 6 bases and 2 bases, there was a span of 8 bases. In germline, CDR1 is LNHDA, CDR2 SQIVND (reference sequence). Naive CD8 populations comprised CD45RO-negative cells positively selected for CCR7, excluding terminally differentiated effector memory CD45RA+ cells. For each subset, genomic DNA was distributed in equal portions over several immunoSEQ plates. Sorted-subset replicate PCRs used roughly 220 ng DNA, approximately 27,000 T cell genomes. Using immunoSEQ multiplex PCR, the repertoire was profiled, and TCRdb retains in-frame clones only, with some absent. The sample contains about 2.2 million clones, around 95% of which appear only once.

The chain carries TRBV19 and TRBJ2-7; D gene unclear. Sequencing was carried out using naive CD8+ T cells from PBMCs. The sequence came from a man between 18 and 29 years old in good health. Some clones in this sample may be carry-over from other donors' samples. CDR3 in amino acids: CASRGPTYEQYF. CDR3 bases: TGTGCCAGTAGAGGGCCAACCTACGAGCAGTACTTC.